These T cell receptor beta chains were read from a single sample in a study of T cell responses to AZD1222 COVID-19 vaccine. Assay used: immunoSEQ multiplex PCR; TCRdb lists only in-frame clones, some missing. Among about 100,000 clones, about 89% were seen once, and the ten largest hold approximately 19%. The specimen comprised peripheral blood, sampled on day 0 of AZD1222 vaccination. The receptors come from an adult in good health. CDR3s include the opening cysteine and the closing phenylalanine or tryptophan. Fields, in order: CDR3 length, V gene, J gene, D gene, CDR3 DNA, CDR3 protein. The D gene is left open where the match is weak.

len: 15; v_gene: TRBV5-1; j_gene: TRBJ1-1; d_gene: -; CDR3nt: TGCGCCAGCAGCTTGGCCACGACAGCGGACACTGAAGCTTTCTTT; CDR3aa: CASSLATTADTEAFF
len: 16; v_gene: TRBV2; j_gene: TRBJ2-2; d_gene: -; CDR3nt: TGTGCCAGCAGTGAAGCGCTTGGACAGCCCACCGGGGAGCTGTTTTTT; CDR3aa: CASSEALGQPTGELFF
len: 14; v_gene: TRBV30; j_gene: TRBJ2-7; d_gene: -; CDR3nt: TGTGCCTGGGTCCAGAGGACAGTCCCCTACGAGCAGTACTTC; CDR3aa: CAWVQRTVPYEQYF
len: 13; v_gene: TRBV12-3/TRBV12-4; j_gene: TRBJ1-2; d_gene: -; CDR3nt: TGTGCCAGCAGTTCGGACGGGAACTATGGCTACACCTTC; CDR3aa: CASSSDGNYGYTF
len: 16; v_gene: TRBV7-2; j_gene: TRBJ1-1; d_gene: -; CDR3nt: TGTGCCAGCAGCCCGGACGGTTTAGTGGGACGAACTGAAGCTTTCTTT; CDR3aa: CASSPDGLVGRTEAFF
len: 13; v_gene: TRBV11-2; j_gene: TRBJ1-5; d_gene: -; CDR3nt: TGTGCCAGCAGTTTAGGACAGAATCAGCCCCAGCATTTT; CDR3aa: CASSLGQNQPQHF
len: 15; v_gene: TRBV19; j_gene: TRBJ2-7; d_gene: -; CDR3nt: TGTGCCAGTAGTATCGGTGGGGGGGCAAACTACGAGCAGTACTTC; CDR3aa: CASSIGGGANYEQYF
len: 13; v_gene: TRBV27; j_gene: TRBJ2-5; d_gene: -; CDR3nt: TGTGCCAGCAGTTCCAGGGCTGGCGAGACCCAGTACTTC; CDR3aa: CASSSRAGETQYF
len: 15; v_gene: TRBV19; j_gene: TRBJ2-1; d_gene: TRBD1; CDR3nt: TGTGCCAGTAGTGAGGACAGGCTTGACTACAATGAGCAGTTCTTC; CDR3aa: CASSEDRLDYNEQFF
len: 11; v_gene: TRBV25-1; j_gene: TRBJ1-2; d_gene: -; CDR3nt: TGTGCCAGCAGTGAAATGTTACGCTACACCTTC; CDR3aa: CASSEMLRYTF
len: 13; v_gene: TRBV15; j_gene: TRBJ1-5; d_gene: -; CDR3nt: TGTGCCACCAGCAGAGATAGGAAACAGCCCCAGCATTTT; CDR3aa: CATSRDRKQPQHF
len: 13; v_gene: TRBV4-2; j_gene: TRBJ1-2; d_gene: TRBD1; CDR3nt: TGTGCCAGCAGCCAAGAACCAGGGGGTGGCTACACCTTC; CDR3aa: CASSQEPGGGYTF
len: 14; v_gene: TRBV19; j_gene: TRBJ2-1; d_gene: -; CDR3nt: TGTGCCAGTAGTCCCGGGGGAGTATTAGGTGAGCAGTTCTTC; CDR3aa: CASSPGGVLGEQFF
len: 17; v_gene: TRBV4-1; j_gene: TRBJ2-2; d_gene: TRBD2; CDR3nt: TGCGCCAGCAGCGAAGAGCCGGTAGCGGGGTACACCGGGGAGCTGTTTTTT; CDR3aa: CASSEEPVAGYTGELFF
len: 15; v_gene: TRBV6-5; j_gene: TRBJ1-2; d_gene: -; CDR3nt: TGTGCCAGCAGTCCTACATTGGGGGGCCTCTATGGCTACACCTTC; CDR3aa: CASSPTLGGLYGYTF
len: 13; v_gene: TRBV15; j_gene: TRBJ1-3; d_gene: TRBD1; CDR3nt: TGTGCCACCAGCCCTATACCGACAGGGGAAATATATTTT; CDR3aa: CATSPIPTGEIYF
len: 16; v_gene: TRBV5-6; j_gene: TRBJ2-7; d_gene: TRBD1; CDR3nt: TGTGCCAGCAGCCACGGTCCCGGGACAGTCTCCTACGAGCAGTACTTC; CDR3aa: CASSHGPGTVSYEQYF
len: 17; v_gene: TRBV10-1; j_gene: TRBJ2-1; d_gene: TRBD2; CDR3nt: TGCGCCAGCAGTCCGGGACTAGCGGGGGCACCCCCCAATGAGCAGTTCTTC; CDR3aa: CASSPGLAGAPPNEQFF
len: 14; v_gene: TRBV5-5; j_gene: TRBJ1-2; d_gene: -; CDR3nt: TGTGCCAGCAGCTTGGTGGGGGACAACTATGGCTACACCTTC; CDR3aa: CASSLVGDNYGYTF
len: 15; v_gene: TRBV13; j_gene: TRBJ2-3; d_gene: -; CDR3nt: TGTGCCAGCAGCTCCCTACTAGTCGGCACAGATACGCAGTATTTT; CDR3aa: CASSSLLVGTDTQYF
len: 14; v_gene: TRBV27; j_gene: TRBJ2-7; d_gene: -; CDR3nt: TGTGCCAGCAGTTTATCCCCCGACTCCTACGAGCAGTACTTC; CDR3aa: CASSLSPDSYEQYF
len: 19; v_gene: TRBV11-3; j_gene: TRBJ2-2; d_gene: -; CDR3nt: TGTGCCAGCAGCCCCACCGGCTGGTGGGGGGCGGCGAACACCGGGGAGCTGTTTTTT; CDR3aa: CASSPTGWWGAANTGELFF